The entry that follows covers one T cell receptor beta chain sequence. The CDR3 has 17 residues. Germline loops: CDR1 MNHEY, CDR2 SVGAGI. V lost 4 bases and J lost 4; bases outside the gene matches: 12. TCRdb fed the RT-PCR reads into MiXCR, producing one record per CDR3 protein. Of some 20,000 distinct CDR3 sequences listed, roughly 30% were seen once; the top ten hold around half. The data are from a study of patients and donors after allogeneic stem cell transplantation. The source of this sequence is a human donor who was either an allogeneic HSCT recipient or a stem cell or donor lymphocyte infusion donor (not recorded which). It is not recorded whose cells these are; they may come from a transplant donor. V usage is TRBV6-5 and J usage is TRBJ1-1; 10 bases align to TRBD1. Source material: blood, either unsorted or a sorted T cell fraction (not recorded which). The DNA of the CDR3 is TGTGCCAGCAGTTCCCCCTTCAGACAGGGGGCGCGCACTGAAGCTTTCTTT. This sequence encodes CASSSPFRQGARTEAFF.